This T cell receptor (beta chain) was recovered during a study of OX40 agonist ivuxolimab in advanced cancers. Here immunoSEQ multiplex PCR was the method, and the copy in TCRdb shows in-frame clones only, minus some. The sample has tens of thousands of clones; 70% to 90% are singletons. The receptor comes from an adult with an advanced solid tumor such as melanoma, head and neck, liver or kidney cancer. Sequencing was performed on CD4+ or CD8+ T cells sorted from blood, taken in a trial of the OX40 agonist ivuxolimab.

The CDR3 DNA reads as TGTGCCAGCAGTCCACTAGCGGGGGGGCCGTTGGGCACAGATACGCAGTATTTT. This sequence encodes CASSPLAGGPLGTDTQYF. This chain joins TRBV6-4 and TRBJ2-3; 13 nucleotides agree with TRBD2. CDR1 is MRHNA, CDR2 SNTAGT, per germline. This CDR3 spans 18 amino acids. Trimming at V came to 5 bases and at J to 1 base, leaving 9 bases not matched to a gene.